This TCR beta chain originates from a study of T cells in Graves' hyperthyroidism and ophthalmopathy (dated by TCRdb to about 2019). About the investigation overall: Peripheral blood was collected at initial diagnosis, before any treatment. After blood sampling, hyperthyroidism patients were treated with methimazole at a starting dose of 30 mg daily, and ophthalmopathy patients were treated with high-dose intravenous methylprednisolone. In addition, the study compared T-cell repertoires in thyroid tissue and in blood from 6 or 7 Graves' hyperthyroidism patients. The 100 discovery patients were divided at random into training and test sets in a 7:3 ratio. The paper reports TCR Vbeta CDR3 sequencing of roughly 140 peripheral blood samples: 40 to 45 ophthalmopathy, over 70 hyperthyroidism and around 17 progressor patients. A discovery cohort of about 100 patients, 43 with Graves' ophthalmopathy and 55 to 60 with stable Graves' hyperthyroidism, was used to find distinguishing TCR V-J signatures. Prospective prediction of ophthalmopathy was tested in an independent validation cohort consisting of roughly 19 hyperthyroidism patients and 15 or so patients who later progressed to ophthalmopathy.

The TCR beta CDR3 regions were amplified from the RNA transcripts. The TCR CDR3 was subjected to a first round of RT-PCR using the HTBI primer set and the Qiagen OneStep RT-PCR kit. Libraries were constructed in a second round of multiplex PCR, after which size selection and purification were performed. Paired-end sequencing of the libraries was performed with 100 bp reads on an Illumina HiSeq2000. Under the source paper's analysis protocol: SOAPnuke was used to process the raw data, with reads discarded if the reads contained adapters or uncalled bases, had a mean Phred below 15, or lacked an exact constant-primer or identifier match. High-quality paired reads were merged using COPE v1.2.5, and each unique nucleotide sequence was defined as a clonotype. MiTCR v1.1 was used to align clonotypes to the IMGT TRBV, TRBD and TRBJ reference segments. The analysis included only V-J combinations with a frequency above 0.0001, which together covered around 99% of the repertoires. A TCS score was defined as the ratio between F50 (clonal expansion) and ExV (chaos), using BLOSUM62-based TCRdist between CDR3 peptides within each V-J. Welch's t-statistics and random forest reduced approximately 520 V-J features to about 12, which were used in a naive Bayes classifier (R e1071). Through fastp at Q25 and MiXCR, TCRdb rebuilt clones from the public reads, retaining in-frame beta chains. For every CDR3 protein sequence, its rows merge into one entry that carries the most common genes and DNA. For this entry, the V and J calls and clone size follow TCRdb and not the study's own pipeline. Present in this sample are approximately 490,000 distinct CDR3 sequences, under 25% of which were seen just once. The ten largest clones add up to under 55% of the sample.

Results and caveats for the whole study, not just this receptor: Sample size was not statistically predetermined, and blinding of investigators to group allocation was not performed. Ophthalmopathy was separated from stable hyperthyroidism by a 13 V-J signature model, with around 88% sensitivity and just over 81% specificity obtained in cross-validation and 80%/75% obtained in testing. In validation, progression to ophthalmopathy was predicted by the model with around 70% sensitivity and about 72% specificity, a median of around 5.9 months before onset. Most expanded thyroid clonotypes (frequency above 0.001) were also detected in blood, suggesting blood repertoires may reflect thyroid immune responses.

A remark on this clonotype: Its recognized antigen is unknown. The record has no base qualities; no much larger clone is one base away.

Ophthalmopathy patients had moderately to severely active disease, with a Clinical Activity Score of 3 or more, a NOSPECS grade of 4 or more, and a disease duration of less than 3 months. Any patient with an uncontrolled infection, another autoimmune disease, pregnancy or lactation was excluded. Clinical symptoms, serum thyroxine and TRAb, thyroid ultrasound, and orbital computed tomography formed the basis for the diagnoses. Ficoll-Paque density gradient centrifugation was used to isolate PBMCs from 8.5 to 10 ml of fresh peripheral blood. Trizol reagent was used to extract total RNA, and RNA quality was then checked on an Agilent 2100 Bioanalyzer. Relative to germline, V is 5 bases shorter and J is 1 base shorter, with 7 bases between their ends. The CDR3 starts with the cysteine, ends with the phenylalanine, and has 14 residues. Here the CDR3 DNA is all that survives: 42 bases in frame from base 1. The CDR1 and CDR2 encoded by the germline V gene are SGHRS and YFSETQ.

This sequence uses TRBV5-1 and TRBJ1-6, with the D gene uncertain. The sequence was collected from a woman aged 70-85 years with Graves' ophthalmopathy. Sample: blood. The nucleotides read TGCGCCAGCAGGGATGGGTCCTATAATTCACCCCTCCACTTT. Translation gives CASRDGSYNSPLHF.